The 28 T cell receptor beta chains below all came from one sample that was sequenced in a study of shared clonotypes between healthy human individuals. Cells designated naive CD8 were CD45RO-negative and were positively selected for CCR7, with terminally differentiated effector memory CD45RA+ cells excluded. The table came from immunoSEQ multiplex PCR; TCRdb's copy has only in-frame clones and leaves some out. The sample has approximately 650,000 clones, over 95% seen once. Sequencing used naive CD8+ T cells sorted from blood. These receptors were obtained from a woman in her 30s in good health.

In DNA, the CDR3 is TGTGCCACCAGCAGAGATCGTCGGCGGGGGAGCTACAATGAGCAGTTCTTC. Amino acids: CATSRDRRRGSYNEQFF. The chain is built from TRBV15 and TRBJ2-1; 7 nucleotides line up with TRBD2. Germline V gene sequence: CDR1 LNHNV, CDR2 YYDKDF (reference sequence). Trimming at V came to 0 bases and at J to 3 bases, leaving 8 bases not matched to a gene. This CDR3 contains 17 residues.

The CDR3 nucleotides read TGTGCCAGCAGCTTTACCGGGAACACTGAAGCTTTCTTT. Its translation: CASSFTGNTEAFF. V and J are TRBV7-9 and TRBJ1-1; D gene ambiguous. From germline, CDR1 is SEHNR and CDR2 FQNEAQ (reference sequence). Deletions cut 3 bases from V and 1 base from J, with 6 bases between. CDR3 length: 13 residues. Together with reference TRBV7-9 and TRBJ1-1, the CDR3 gives the full variable domain: DTGVSQNPRHKITKRGQNVTFRCDPISEHNRLYWYRQTLGQGPEFLTYFQNEAQLEKSRLLSDRFSAERPKGSFSTLEIQRTEQGDSAMYLCASSFTGNTEAFFGQGTRLTVV.

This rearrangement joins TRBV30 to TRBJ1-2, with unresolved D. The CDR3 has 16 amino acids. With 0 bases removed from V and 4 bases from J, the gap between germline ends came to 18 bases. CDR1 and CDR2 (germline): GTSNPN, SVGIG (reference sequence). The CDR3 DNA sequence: TGTGCCTGGAGTGTTGGGCGGTCCCTCGGGTCCTATGGCTACACCTTC. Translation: CAWSVGRSLGSYGYTF.

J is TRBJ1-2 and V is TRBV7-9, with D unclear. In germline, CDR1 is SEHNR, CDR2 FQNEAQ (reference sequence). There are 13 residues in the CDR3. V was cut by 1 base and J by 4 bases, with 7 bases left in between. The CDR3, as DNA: TGTGCCAGCAGCTTAGATCTCGTCTATGGCTACACCTTC. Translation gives CASSLDLVYGYTF. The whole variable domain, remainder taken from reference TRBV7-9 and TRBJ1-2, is DTGVSQNPRHKITKRGQNVTFRCDPISEHNRLYWYRQTLGQGPEFLTYFQNEAQLEKSRLLSDRFSAERPKGSFSTLEIQRTEQGDSAMYLCASSLDLVYGYTFGSGTRLTVV.

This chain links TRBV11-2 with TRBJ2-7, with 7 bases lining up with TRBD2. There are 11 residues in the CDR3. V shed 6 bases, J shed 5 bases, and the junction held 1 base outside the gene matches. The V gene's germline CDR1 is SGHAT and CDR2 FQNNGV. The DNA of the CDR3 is TGTGCCAGCAGACGGGGGGACGAGCAGTACTTC. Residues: CASRRGDEQYF.

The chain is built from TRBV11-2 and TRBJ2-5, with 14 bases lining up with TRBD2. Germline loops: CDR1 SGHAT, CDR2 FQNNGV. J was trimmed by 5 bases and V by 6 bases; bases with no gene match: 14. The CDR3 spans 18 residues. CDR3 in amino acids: CASSEGLAGEYIFETQYF. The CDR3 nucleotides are TGTGCCAGCAGTGAGGGACTAGCGGGAGAGTACATTTTCGAGACCCAGTACTTC.

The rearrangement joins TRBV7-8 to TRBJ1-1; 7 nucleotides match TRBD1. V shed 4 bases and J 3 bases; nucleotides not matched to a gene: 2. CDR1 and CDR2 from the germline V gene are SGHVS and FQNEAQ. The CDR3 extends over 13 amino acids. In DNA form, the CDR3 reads TGTGCCAGCAGCTCGGACAGGTACACTGAAGCTTTCTTT. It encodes CASSSDRYTEAFF.

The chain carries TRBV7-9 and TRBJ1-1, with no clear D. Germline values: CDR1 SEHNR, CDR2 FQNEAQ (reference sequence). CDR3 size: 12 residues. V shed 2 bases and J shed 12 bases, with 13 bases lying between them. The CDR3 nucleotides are TGTGCCAGCAGCTTAACTTCGGGAGAGACTTTCTTT. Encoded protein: CASSLTSGETFF. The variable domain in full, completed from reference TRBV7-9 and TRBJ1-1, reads DTGVSQNPRHKITKRGQNVTFRCDPISEHNRLYWYRQTLGQGPEFLTYFQNEAQLEKSRLLSDRFSAERPKGSFSTLEIQRTEQGDSAMYLCASSLTSGETFFGQGTRLTVV.

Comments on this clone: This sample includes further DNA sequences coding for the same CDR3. CDR3 protein: CASSWGTGYEQYF. The DNA of the CDR3 is TGTGCCAGCAGCTGGGGGACAGGCTACGAGCAGTACTTC. V usage is TRBV5-6 and J usage is TRBJ2-7; 8 bases are shared with TRBD1. Per the germline V gene, CDR1 is SGHDT and CDR2 is YYEEEE. The CDR3 is 13 residues long. V was pared by 3 bases and J by 3 bases, with 2 bases of the junction left unmatched.

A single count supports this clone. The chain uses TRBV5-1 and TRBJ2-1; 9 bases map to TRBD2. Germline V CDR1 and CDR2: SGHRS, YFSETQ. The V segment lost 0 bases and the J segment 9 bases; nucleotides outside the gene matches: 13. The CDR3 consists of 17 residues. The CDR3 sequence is CASSLGRQREAVSEQFF. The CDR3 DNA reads TGCGCCAGCAGCTTGGGCCGTCAGCGGGAGGCCGTCAGTGAGCAGTTCTTC.

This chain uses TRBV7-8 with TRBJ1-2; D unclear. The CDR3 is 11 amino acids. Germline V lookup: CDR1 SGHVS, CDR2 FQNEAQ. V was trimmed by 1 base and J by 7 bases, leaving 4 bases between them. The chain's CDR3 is CASSLDGGYTF. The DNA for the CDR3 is TGTGCCAGCAGCTTAGACGGTGGCTACACCTTC.

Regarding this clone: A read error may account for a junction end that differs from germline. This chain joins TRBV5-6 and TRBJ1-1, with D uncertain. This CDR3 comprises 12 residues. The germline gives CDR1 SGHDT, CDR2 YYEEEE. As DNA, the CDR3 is TGTGCCAGCAACTTGGACCCCCAAGAAGCCTCCTTT. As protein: CASNLDPQEASF.

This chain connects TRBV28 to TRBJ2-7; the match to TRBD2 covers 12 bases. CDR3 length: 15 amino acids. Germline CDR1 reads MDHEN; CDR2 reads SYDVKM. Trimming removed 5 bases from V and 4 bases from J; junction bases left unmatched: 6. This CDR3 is CASSGLAGLEYEQYF. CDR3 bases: TGTGCCAGCAGTGGACTAGCGGGACTGGAATACGAGCAGTACTTC.

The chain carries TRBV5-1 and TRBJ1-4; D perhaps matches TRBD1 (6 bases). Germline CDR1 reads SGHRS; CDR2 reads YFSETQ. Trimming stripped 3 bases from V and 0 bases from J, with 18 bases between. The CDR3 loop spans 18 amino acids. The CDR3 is CASSWKGGQHATNEKLFF. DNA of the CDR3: TGCGCCAGCAGCTGGAAAGGGGGGCAGCATGCAACTAATGAAAAACTGTTTTTT.

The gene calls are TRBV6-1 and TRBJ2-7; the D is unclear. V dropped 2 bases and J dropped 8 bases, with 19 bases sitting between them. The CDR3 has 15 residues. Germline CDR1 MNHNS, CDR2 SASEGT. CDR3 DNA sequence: TGTGCCAGCAGTGAATGGCCCGGAATACGTATGCAGCAGTACTTC. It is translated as CASSEWPGIRMQQYF.

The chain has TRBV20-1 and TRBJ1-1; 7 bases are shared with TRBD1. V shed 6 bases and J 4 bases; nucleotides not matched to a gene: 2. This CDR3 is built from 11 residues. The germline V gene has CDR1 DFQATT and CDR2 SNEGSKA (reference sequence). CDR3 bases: TGCAGTGCCGGGGACAGCACTGAAGCTTTCTTT. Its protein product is CSAGDSTEAFF.

The CDR3: CASSQGGGVGQPQHF. CDR3 bases: TGCGCCAGCAGCCAAGGGGGCGGGGTGGGTCAGCCCCAGCATTTT. The chain joins TRBV4-1 to TRBJ1-5, with D possibly matching TRBD1 (5 bases). The germline V gene encodes CDR1 MGHRA and CDR2 YSYEKL. V was cut by 1 base and J by 6 bases, with 13 bases left in between. The CDR3 consists of 15 residues.

Here the CDR3 reads CASSVGRKGPNTGELFF. CDR3 DNA: TGTGCCAGCAGCGTAGGGAGGAAGGGTCCCAACACCGGGGAGCTGTTTTTT. The rearrangement joins TRBV9 to TRBJ2-2; possibly TRBD2 for D (5 bases). V lost 0 bases, J lost 2 bases, and 14 bases lay in between. The germline V gene has CDR1 SGDLS and CDR2 YYNGEE. The CDR3 runs to 17 residues.

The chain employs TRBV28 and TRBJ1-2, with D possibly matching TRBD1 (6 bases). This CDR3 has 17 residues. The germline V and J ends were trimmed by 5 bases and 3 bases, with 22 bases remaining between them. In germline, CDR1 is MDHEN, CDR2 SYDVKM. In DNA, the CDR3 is TGTGCCAGCAGTCTCCACCTCTACAGGGAGGGAGACTATGGCTACACCTTC. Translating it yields CASSLHLYREGDYGYTF.

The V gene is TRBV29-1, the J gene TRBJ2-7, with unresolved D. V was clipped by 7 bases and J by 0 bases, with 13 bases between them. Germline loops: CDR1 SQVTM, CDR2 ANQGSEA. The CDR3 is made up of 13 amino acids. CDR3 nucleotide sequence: TGCAGCGCCTCAGGTGCCTCCTCCTACGAGCAGTACTTC. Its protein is CSASGASSYEQYF.

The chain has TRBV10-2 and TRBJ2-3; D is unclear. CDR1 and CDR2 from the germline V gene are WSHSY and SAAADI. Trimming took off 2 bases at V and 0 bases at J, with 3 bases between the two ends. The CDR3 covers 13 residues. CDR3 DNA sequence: TGCGCCAGCAGTGAGGTTAGCACAGATACGCAGTATTTT. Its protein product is CASSEVSTDTQYF.

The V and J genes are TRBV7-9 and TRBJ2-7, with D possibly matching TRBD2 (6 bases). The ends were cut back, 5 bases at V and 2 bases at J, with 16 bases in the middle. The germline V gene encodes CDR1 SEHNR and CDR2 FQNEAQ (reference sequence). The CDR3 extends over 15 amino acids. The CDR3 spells CASSAGPATTYEQYF. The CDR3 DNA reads TGTGCCAGCAGCGCGGGACCGGCGACCACCTACGAGCAGTACTTC.

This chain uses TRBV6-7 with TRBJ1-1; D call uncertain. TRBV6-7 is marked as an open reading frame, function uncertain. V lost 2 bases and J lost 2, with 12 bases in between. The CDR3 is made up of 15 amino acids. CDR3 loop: CASSYLSENNTEAFF. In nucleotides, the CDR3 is TGTGCCAGCAGTTACCTCAGTGAGAACAACACTGAAGCTTTCTTT.

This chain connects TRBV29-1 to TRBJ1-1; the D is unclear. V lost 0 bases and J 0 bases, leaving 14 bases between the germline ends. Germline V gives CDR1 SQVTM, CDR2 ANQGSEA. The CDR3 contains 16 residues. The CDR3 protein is CSVEDQFGRMNTEAFF. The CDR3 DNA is TGCAGCGTTGAAGATCAATTTGGCAGAATGAACACTGAAGCTTTCTTT.

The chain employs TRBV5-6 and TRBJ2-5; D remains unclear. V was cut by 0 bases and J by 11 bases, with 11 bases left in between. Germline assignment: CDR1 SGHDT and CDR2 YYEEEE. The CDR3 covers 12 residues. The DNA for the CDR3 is TGTGCCAGCAGCTTGGGTGATGGGCGGCAGTACTTC. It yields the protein CASSLGDGRQYF.

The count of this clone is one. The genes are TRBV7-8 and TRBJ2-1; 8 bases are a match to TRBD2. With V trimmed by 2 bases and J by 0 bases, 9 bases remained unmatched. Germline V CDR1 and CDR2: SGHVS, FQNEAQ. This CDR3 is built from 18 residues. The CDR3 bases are TGTGCCAGCAGCTTATGGGCGGGAGGCATGCCCTCCTACAATGAGCAGTTCTTC. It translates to CASSLWAGGMPSYNEQFF.

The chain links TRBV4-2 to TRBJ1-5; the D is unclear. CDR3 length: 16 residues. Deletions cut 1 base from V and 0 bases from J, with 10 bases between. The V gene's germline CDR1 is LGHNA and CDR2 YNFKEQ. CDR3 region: CASSQGQLNSNQPQHF. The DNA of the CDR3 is TGTGCCAGCAGCCAAGGCCAGCTAAATAGCAATCAGCCCCAGCATTTT.

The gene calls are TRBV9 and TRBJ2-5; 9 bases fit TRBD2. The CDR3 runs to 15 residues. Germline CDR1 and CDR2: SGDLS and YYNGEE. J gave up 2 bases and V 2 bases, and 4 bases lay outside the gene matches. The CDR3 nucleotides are TGTGCCAGCAGCGTTAGCGGGAGCGCACAAGAGACCCAGTACTTC. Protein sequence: CASSVSGSAQETQYF.